One sample yielded the 3 T cell receptor beta chains listed below, sequenced in a study of T cell repertoires in cytomegalovirus infection. These receptors' antigens are unknown. MiXCR, applied by TCRdb to the reads, yields one record per CDR3 protein. The repertoire holds roughly 200,000 distinct CDR3 sequences, with 30% to 45% as singletons. This sample comprised CD8+ T cells from cultured PBMCs, obtained from culture after CMV antigen stimulation. The receptors derive from a human donor in good health (CMV status not recorded). Some clones in this sample may be carry-over from other donors' samples.

The chain recombines TRBV13 with TRBJ1-1; tentatively, D is TRBD1 (5 bases). The V and J ends lost 5 bases and 2 bases respectively, with 15 bases between them. This CDR3 has 15 residues. CDR1 and CDR2 from the germline V gene are PRHDT and FYEKMQ (reference sequence). CDR3 DNA sequence: TGTGCCAGCAGCATTAGACAGTACGGCAACACTGAAGCTTTCTTT. Translating gives CASSIRQYGNTEAFF. The complete variable domain, with remaining parts taken from reference TRBV13 and TRBJ1-1, reads AAGVIQSPRHLIKEKRETATLKCYPIPRHDTVYWYQQGPGQDPQFLISFYEKMQSDKGSIPDRFSAQQFSDYHSELNMSSLELGDSALYFCASSIRQYGNTEAFFGQGTRLTVV.

The CDR3 DNA follows: TGTGCCAGCAGCTTTCGGACCGGGCCAGGAACAGATACGCAGTATTTT. Encoded protein: CASSFRTGPGTDTQYF. The chain links TRBV7-2 to TRBJ2-3; no clear D gene. V was pared by 3 bases and J by 3 bases, with 16 bases between. The CDR3 runs 16 residues. The germline V gene has CDR1 SGHTA and CDR2 FQGNSA.

This clonotype was observed a handful of times. The chain carries TRBV7-2 and TRBJ2-1; D remains unclear. Germline lookup yields CDR1 SGHTA and CDR2 FQGNSA. V lost 0 bases, J lost 6 bases, and 6 bases lay in between. The CDR3 sequence is 13 residues long. The CDR3: CASSLAYSNEQFF. The CDR3 bases are TGTGCCAGCAGCTTAGCCTACTCCAATGAGCAGTTCTTC. Supplemented by reference TRBV7-2 and TRBJ2-1, the full variable domain reads GAGVSQSPSNKVTEKGKDVELRCDPISGHTALYWYRQSLGQGLEFLIYFQGNSAPDKSGLPSDRFSAERTGGSVSTLTIQRTQQEDSAVYLCASSLAYSNEQFFGPGTRLTVL.